The subject of this entry is one T cell receptor beta chain. The source of the sample is a study of blood T cell repertoires in COVID-19. CDR1 is SGHDN and CDR2 is FVKESK in the germline V gene. The CDR3 is made up of 16 amino acids. The V end was cut by 0 bases, the J end by 0 bases, with 9 bases between. Under the authors' procedure: From reference gene primer amplification, estimates of nucleated cell counts were derived. Sequencing used immunoSEQ multiplex PCR; TCRdb keeps in-frame clones, though not all of them. D and trimming were read from the DNA, whereas the V and J calls and clone size are those reported in that table. The data show about 66,000 clones, about 86% seen once.

V usage is TRBV14 and J usage is TRBJ2-1, with a weak D call TRBD2 (6 bases). What was sequenced was peripheral blood. The TCR originated in a middle-aged man with active COVID-19. The CDR3 nucleotides are TGTGCCAGCAGCCAAGATCCGGGAGTCTCCTACAATGAGCAGTTCTTC. This sequence encodes CASSQDPGVSYNEQFF.